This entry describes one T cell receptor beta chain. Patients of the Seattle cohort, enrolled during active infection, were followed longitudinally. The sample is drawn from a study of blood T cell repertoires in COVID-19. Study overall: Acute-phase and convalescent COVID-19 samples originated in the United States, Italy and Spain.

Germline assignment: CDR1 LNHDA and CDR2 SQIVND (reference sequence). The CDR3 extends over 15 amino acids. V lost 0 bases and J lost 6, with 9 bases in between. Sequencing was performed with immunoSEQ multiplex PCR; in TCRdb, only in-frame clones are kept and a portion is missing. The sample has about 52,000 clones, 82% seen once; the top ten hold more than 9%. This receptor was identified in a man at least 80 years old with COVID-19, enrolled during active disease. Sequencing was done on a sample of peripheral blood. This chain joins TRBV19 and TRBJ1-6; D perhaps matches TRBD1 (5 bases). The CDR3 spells CASSIDGGGNSPLHF. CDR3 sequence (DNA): TGTGCCAGTAGTATAGACGGGGGGGGTAATTCACCCCTCCACTTT.